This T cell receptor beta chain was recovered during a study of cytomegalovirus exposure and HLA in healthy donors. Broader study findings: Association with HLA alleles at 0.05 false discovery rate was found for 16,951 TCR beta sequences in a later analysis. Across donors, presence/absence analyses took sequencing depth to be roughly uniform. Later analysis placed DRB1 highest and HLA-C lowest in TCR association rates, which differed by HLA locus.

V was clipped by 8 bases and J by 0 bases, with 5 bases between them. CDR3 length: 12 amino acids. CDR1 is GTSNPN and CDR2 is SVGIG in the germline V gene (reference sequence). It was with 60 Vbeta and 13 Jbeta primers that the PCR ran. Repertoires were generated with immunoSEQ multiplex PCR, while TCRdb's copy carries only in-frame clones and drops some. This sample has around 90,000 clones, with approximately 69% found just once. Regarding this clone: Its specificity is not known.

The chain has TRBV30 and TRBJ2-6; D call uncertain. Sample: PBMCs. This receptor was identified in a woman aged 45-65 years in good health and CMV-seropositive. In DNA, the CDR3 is TGTGCCCAGAACTCTGGGGCCAACGTCCTGACTTTC. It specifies CAQNSGANVLTF. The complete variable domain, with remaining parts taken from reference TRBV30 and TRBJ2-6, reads SQTIHQWPATLVQPVGSPLSLECTVEGTSNPNLYWYRQAAGRGLQLLFYSVGIGQISSEVPQNLSASRPQDRQFILSSKKLLLSDSGFYLCAQNSGANVLTFGAGSRLTVL.